Listed below are T cell receptor beta chains from one sample, sequenced in a study of blood T cell repertoires in COVID-19. TCRdb keeps only in-frame clones here, not all; method: immunoSEQ multiplex PCR. The sample holds over 450,000 clones, approximately 89% seen once. Material for sequencing was peripheral blood. These receptors all stem from a man younger than 35 with COVID-19, enrolled during active disease. Each CDR3 is given without its conserved first and last residue. The order of the fields is V gene, CDR3 protein.

v_gene: TRBV10-1; CDR3aa: ASSPSGTGGDEQY
v_gene: TRBV7-9; CDR3aa: ASSLTGGRETQY
v_gene: TRBV7-2; CDR3aa: ASSLRHADEQY
v_gene: TRBV5-6; CDR3aa: ASSLGLAAYNEQF
v_gene: TRBV18; CDR3aa: ASSPVSGGLMNTEAF
v_gene: TRBV2; CDR3aa: ASNRDRGNTIY
v_gene: TRBV4-1; CDR3aa: ASSSGLASQETQY
v_gene: TRBV6-5; CDR3aa: ASSIRGTGNTIY
v_gene: TRBV11-3; CDR3aa: ASSGGGTSGINTGELF
v_gene: TRBV19; CDR3aa: ASRDSGTVWVNTIY
v_gene: TRBV5-4; CDR3aa: ASSLDGEATTYGYT
v_gene: TRBV30; CDR3aa: AWYRGGTSGSYEQF
v_gene: TRBV6-5; CDR3aa: ASSYTGGTYNEQF
v_gene: TRBV15; CDR3aa: ATKNTGQGYNEQF
v_gene: TRBV4-1; CDR3aa: ASSQDGAQPQH
v_gene: TRBV11-2; CDR3aa: ASSRDRGNYGYT
v_gene: TRBV29-1; CDR3aa: SVLSQGAMTYEQY
v_gene: TRBV5-5; CDR3aa: ASSLGQFINYGYT
v_gene: TRBV14; CDR3aa: ASSQAGYTGELF
v_gene: TRBV30; CDR3aa: AWRGSGSPDTQY